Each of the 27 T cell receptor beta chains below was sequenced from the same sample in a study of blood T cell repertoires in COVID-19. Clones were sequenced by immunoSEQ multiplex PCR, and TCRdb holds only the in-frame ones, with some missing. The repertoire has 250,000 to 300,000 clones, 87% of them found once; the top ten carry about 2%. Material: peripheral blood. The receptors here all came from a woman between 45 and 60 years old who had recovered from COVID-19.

The CDR3 protein is CASSLVGSINEQYF. The CDR3, as DNA: TGTGCCAGCAGCTTAGTCGGGAGCATAAACGAGCAGTACTTC. The V and J genes are TRBV11-2 and TRBJ2-7; possible D gene TRBD2, 6 bases. Trimming cost V 1 base and J 5 bases, with 12 bases left between them. Germline V gene sequence: CDR1 SGHAT, CDR2 FQNNGV. The CDR3 is 14 amino acids.

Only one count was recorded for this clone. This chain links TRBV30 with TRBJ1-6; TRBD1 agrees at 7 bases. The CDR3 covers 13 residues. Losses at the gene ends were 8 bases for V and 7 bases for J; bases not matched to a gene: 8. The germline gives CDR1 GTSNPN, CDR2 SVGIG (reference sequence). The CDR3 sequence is CALEAGGNSPLHF. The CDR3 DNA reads TGTGCCCTTGAGGCAGGGGGAAATTCACCCCTCCACTTT.

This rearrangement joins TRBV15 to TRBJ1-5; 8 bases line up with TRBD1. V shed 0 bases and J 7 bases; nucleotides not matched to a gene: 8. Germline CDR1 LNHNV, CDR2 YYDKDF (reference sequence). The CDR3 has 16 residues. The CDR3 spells CATSRDLQGARQPQHF. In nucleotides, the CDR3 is TGTGCCACCAGCAGAGATCTGCAGGGGGCGAGGCAGCCCCAGCATTTT. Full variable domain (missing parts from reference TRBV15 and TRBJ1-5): DAMVIQNPRYQVTQFGKPVTLSCSQTLNHNVMYWYQQKSSQAPKLLFHYYDKDFNNEADTPDNFQSRRPNTSFCFLDIRSPGLGDTAMYLCATSRDLQGARQPQHFGDGTRLSIL.

The chain's CDR3 is CASSSGSGGSGAVRNNEQFF. The CDR3 bases are TGTGCCAGCAGCTCCGGCTCCGGGGGATCGGGAGCTGTTAGGAACAATGAGCAGTTCTTC. The chain links TRBV7-8 to TRBJ2-1; a possible D gene is TRBD2 (6 bases). This CDR3 is built from 20 residues. V dropped 4 bases and J dropped 5 bases, with 30 bases sitting between them. CDR1 is SGHVS and CDR2 is FQNEAQ in the germline V gene.

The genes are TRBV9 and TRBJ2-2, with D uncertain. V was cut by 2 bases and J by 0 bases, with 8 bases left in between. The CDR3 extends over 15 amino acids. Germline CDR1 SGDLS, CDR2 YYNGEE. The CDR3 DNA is TGTGCCAGCAGCGTGGGCAGGACGAACACCGGGGAGCTGTTTTTT. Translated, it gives CASSVGRTNTGELFF.

CDR3 coding DNA: TGTGCCAGCTCCTTGACCAGGAAGAATTCACCCCTCCACTTT. This codes for CASSLTRKNSPLHF. The gene calls are TRBV18 and TRBJ1-6; D gene uncertain. The CDR3 extends over 14 amino acids. Germline CDR1 and CDR2: KGHSH and LQKENI. With 6 bases removed from V and 7 bases from J, the gap between germline ends came to 13 bases. The variable domain in full, with the rest retrieved from reference TRBV18 and TRBJ1-6, is NAGVMQNPRHLVRRRGQEARLRCSPMKGHSHVYWYRQLPEEGLKFMVYLQKENIIDESGMPKERFSAEFPKEGPSILRIQQVVRGDSAAYFCASSLTRKNSPLHFGNGTRLTVT.

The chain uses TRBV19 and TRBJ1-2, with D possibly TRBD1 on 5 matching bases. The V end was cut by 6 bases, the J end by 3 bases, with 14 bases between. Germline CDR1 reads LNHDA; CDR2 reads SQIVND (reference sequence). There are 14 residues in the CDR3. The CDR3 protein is CASRAGPGDYGYTF. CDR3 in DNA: TGTGCCAGTAGAGCAGGGCCGGGGGACTATGGCTACACCTTC.

CDR3 bases: TGTGCCAGCAGCGCACAGGGCGCTGGAAACACCATATATTTT. It yields the protein CASSAQGAGNTIYF. This chain links TRBV11-2 with TRBJ1-3; D is possibly TRBD1 (6 bases). From germline, CDR1 is SGHAT and CDR2 FQNNGV. V lost 5 bases and J 2 bases, leaving 10 bases between the germline ends. This CDR3 spans 14 amino acids.

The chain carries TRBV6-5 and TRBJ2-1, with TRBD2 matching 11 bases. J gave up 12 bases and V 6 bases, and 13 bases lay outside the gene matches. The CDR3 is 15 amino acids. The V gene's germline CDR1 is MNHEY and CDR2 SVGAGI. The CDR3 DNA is TGTGCCAGCAGCTCCACTGATAGCGGGAGGGCCGTGCAGTTCTTC. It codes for CASSSTDSGRAVQFF.

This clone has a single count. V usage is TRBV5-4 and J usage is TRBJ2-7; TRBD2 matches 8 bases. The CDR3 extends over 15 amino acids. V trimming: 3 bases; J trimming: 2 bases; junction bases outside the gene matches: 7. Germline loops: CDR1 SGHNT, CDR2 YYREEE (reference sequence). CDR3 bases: TGTGCCAGCAGCTCGGTAGCGGGAACTACCTACGAGCAGTACTTC. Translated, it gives CASSSVAGTTYEQYF. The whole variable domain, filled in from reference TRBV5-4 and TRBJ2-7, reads ETGVTQSPTHLIKTRGQQVTLRCSSQSGHNTVSWYQQALGQGPQFIFQYYREEENGRGNFPPRFSGLQFPNYSSELNVNALELDDSALYLCASSSVAGTTYEQYFGPGTRLTVT.

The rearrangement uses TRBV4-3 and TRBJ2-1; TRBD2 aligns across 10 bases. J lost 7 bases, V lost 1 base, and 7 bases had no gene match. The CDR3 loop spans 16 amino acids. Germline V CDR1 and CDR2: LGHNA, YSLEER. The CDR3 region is CASSQGTSGEPNEQFF. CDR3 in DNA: TGCGCCAGCAGCCAAGGAACTAGCGGGGAACCTAATGAGCAGTTCTTC.

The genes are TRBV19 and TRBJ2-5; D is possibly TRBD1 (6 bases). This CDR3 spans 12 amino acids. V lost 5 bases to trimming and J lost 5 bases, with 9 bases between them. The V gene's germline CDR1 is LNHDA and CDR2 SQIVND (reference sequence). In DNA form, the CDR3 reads TGTGCCAGTAGTCAGGGGTTGGAGACCCAGTACTTC. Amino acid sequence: CASSQGLETQYF.

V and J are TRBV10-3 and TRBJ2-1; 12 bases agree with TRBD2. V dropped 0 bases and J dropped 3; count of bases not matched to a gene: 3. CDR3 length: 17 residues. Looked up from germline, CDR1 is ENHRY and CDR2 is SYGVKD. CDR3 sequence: CAISESASGRVYNEQFF. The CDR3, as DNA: TGTGCCATCAGTGAGTCTGCTAGCGGGAGGGTCTACAATGAGCAGTTCTTC.

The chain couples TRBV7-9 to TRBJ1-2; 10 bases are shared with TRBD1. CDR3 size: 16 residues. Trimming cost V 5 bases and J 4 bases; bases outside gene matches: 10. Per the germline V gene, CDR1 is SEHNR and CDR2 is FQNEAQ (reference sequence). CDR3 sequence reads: CASSQDRGERTYGYTF. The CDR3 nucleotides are TGTGCCAGCAGCCAGGACAGGGGGGAACGGACCTATGGCTACACCTTC.

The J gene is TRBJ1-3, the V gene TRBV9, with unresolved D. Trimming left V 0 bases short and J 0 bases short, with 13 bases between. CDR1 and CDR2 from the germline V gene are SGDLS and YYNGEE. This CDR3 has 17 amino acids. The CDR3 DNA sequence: TGTGCCAGCAGCGTAGCTCCGGCGGACTTCTCTGGAAACACCATATATTTT. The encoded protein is CASSVAPADFSGNTIYF.

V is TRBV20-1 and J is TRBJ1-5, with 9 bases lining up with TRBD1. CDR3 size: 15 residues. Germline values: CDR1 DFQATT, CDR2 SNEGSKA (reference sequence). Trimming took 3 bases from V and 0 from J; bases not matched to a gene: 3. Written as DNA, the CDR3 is TGCAGTGCTAGTCGGGACAGGGCTAGCAATCAGCCCCAGCATTTT. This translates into CSASRDRASNQPQHF.

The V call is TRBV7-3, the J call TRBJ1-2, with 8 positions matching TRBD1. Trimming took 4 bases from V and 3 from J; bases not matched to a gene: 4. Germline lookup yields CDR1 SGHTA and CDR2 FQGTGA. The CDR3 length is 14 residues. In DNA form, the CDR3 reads TGTGCCAGCAGCTCAGGGGGCAAGGACTATGGCTACACCTTC. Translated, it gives CASSSGGKDYGYTF.

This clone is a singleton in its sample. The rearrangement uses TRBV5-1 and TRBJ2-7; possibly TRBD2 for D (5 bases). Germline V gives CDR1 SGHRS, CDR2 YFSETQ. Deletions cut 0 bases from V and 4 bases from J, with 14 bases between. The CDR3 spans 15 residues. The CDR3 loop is CASSLDASQWYEQYF. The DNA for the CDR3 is TGCGCCAGCAGCTTGGATGCTAGCCAATGGTACGAGCAGTACTTC.

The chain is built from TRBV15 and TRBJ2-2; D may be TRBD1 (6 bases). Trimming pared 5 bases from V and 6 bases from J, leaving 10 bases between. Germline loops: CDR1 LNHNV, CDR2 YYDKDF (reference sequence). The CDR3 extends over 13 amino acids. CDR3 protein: CATSLRTAGELFF. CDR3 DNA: TGTGCCACCAGCCTGCGGACAGCCGGGGAGCTGTTTTTT.

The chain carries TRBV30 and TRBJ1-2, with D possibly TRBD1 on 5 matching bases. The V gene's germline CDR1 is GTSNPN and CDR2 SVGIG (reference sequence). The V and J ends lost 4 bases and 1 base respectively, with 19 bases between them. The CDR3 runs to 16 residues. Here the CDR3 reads CAWTPVRGAVNYGYTF. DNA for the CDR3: TGTGCCTGGACCCCGGTTAGGGGCGCAGTTAACTATGGCTACACCTTC.

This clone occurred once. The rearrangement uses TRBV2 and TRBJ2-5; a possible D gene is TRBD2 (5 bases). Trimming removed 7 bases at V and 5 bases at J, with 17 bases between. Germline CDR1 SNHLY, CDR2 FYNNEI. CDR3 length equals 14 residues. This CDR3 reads CASMRAVNYETQYF. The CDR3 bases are TGTGCCAGCATGAGAGCGGTGAATTACGAGACCCAGTACTTC.

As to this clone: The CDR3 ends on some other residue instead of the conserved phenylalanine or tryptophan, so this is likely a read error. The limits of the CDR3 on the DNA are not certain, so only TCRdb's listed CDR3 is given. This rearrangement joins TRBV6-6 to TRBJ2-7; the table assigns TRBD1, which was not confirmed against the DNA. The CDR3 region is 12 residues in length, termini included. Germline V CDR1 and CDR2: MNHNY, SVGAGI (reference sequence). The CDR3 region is CASSYGGQAPFL.

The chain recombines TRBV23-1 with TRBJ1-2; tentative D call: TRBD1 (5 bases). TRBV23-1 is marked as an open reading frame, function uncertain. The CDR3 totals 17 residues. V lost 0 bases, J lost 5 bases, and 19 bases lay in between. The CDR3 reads CASSQSTAYPYLYGYTF. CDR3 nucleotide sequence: TGCGCCAGCAGTCAATCGACAGCTTACCCTTACTTATATGGCTACACCTTC.

The DNA for the CDR3 is TGTGCCAGCAGCTTCGGGACTGAATACGAGCAGTACTTC. Translating gives CASSFGTEYEQYF. The chain couples TRBV7-2 to TRBJ2-7; maybe TRBD2 (6 bases). This CDR3 has 13 amino acids. V shed 3 bases and J shed 4 bases, with 10 bases lying between them. Germline-derived CDR1 and CDR2 are SGHTA and FQGNSA. Drawing the rest from reference TRBV7-2 and TRBJ2-7, the complete variable domain is GAGVSQSPSNKVTEKGKDVELRCDPISGHTALYWYRQSLGQGLEFLIYFQGNSAPDKSGLPSDRFSAERTGGSVSTLTIQRTQQEDSAVYLCASSFGTEYEQYFGPGTRLTVT.

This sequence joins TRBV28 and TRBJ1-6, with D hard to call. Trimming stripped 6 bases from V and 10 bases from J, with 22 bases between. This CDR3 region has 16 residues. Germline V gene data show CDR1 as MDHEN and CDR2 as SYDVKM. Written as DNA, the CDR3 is TGTGCCAGCAGACCCTCGACGGGGATAGGCACCTCACCCCTCCACTTT. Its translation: CASRPSTGIGTSPLHF.

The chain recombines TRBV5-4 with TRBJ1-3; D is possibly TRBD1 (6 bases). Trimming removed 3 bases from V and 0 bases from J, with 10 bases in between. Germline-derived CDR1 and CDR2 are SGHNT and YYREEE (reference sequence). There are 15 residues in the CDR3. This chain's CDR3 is CASSSQTGSGNTIYF. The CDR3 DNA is TGTGCCAGCAGCTCGCAGACAGGCTCTGGAAACACCATATATTTT.

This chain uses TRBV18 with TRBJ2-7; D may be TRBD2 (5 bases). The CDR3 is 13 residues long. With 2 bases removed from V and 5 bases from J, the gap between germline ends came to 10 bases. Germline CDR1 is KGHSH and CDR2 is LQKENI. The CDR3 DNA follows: TGTGCCAGCTCACCATTGGAGGAAAACGAGCAGTACTTC. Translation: CASSPLEENEQYF.